This T cell receptor (beta chain) originates from a study of T cell responses to AZD1222 COVID-19 vaccine. As regards this clone: The antigen remains undetermined.

Study conclusions and caveats: Baseline seropositives among AZD1222 recipients totaled only six or seven. After the peak T cell response, and only then, were repertoires sampled.

CDR3 length equals 14 residues. Between the trimmed V and J ends, which lost 3 bases and 6 bases, there was a span of 14 bases. Germline V gives CDR1 MNHNS, CDR2 SASEGT. Profiling relied on immunoSEQ multiplex PCR, and the TCRdb table lists in-frame clones only, not all of them. The sample totals over 140,000 clones. What was sequenced was peripheral blood. The V and J genes are TRBV6-1 and TRBJ1-2; D gene uncertain. This sequence originates from an adult in good health. CDR3 amino acids: CASSDPDIPDGYTF. The CDR3 DNA reads as TGTGCCAGCAGTGATCCCGACATTCCCGATGGCTACACCTTC.